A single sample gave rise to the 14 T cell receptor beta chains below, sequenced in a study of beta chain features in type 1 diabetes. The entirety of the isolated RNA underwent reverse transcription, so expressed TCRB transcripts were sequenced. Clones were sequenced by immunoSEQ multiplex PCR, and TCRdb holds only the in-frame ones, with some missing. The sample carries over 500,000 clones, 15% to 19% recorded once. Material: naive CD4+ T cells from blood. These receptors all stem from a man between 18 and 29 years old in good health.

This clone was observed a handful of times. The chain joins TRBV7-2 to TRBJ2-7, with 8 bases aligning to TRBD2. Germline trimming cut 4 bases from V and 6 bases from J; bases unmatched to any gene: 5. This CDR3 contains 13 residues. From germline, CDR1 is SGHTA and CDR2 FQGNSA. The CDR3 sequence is CASSSPSGSEQYF. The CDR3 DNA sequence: TGTGCCAGCAGCTCCCCTAGCGGGTCCGAGCAGTACTTC.

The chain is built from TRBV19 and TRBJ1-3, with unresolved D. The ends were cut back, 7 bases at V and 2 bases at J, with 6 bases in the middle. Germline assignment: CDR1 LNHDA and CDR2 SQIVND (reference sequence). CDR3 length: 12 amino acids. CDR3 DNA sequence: TGTGCCAGTAAGAGTCCTGGAAACACCATATATTTT. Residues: CASKSPGNTIYF.

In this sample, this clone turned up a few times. CDR3 coding DNA: TGCGCCAGCAGCCAGTCGACAGTCTACAATGAGCAGTTCTTC. Its translation: CASSQSTVYNEQFF. The genes are TRBV4-1 and TRBJ2-1, with D tentatively TRBD1 (5 bases). Between the trimmed V and J ends, which lost 3 bases and 3 bases, there was a span of 9 bases. There are 14 residues in the CDR3. Germline lookup yields CDR1 MGHRA and CDR2 YSYEKL.

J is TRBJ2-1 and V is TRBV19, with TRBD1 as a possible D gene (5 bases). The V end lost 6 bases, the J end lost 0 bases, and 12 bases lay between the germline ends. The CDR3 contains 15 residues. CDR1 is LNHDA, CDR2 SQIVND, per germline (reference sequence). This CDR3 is CASSPQGVSYNEQFF. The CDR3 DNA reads TGTGCCAGTAGCCCTCAGGGTGTCTCCTACAATGAGCAGTTCTTC.

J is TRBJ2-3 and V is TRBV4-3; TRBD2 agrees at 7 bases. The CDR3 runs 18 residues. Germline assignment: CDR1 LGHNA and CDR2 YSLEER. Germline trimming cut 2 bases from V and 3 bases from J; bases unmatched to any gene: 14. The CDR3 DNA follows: TGCGCCAGCAGCCAAAACCTCCCTAGCGGATACATTACAGATACGCAGTATTTT. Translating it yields CASSQNLPSGYITDTQYF.

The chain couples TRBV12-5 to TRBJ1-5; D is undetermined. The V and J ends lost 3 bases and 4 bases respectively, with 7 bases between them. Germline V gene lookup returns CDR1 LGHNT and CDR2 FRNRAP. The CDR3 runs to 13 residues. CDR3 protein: CASGLQTNQPQHF. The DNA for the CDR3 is TGTGCTAGTGGTTTACAGACAAATCAGCCCCAGCATTTT.

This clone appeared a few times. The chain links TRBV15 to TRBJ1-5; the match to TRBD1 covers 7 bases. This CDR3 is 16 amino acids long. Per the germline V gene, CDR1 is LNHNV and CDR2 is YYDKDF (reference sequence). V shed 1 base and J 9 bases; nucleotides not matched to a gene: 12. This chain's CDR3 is CATSRALRGRVMPQHF. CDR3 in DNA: TGTGCCACCAGCAGAGCCTTAAGGGGGCGGGTTATGCCCCAGCATTTT.

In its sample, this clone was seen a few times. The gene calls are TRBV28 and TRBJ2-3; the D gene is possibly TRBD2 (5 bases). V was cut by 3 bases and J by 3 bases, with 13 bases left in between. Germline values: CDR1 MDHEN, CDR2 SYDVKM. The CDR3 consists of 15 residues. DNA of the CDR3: TGTGCCAGCAGTTTGGAGGCCTTGGGGACAGATACGCAGTATTTT. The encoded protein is CASSLEALGTDTQYF.

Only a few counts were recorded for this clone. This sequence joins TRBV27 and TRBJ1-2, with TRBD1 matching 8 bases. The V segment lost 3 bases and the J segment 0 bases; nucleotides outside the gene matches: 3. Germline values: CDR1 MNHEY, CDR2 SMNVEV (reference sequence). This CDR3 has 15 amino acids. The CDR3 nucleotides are TGTGCCAGCAGTTTCCAGGGGGCGGCTAACTATGGCTACACCTTC. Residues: CASSFQGAANYGYTF.

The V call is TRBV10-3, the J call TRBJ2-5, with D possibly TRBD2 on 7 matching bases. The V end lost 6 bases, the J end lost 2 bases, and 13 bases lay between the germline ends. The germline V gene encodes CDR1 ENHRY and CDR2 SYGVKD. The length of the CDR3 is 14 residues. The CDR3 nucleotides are TGTGCCATCAGGGGACATAGCGGGCAAGAGACCCAGTACTTC. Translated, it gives CAIRGHSGQETQYF.

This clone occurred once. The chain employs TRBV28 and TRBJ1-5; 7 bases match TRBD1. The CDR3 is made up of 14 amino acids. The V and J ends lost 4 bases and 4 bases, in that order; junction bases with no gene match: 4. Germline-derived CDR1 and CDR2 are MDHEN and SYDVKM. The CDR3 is CASSYGTVNQPQHF. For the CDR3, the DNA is TGTGCCAGCAGTTACGGGACAGTTAATCAGCCCCAGCATTTT.

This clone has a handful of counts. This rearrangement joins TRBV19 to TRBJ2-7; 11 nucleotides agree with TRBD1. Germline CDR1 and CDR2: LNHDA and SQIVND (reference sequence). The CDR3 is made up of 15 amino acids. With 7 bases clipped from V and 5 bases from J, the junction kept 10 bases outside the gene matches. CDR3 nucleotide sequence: TGTGCCAGTAAGGGACAGGGGGTAACTTACGACGAGCAGTACTTC. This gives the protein CASKGQGVTYDEQYF. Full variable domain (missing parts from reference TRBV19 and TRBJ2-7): DGGITQSPKYLFRKEGQNVTLSCEQNLNHDAMYWYRQDPGQGLRLIYYSQIVNDFQKGDIAEGYSVSREKKESFPLTVTSAQKNPTAFYLCASKGQGVTYDEQYFGPGTRLTVT.

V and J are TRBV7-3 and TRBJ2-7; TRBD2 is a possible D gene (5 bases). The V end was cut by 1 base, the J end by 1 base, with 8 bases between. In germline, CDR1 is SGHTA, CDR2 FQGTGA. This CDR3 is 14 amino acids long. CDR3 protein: CASSLNRGSYEQYF. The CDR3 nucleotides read TGTGCCAGCAGCTTAAACCGGGGTTCCTACGAGCAGTACTTC. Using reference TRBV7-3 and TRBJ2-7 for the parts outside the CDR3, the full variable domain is GAGVSQTPSNKVTEKGKYVELRCDPISGHTALYWYRQSLGQGPEFLIYFQGTGAADDSGLPNDRFFAVRPEGSVSTLKIQRTERGDSAVYLCASSLNRGSYEQYFGPGTRLTVT.

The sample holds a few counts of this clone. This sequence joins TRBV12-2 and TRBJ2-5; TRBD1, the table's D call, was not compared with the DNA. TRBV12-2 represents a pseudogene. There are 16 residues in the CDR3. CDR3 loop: CASRFTGTGTQETQYF. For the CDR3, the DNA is TGTGCAAGTCGCTTTACCGGGACAGGGACCCAAGAGACCCAGTACTTC.